A single sample gave rise to the 20 T cell receptor beta chains below, sequenced in a study of shared clonotypes between healthy human individuals. Some clones are missing from TCRdb's copy, which holds only in-frame ones; the method was immunoSEQ multiplex PCR. Here the sample spans under 2.5 million clones, around 92% being singletons. The sample comprised naive CD4+ T cells from PBMCs. Subset of the sample: CD45RA+ positively selected. These receptors were obtained from a man aged 18 to 29 in good health. Some clones in this sample may be carry-over from other donors' samples.

CDR3 loop: CASSSLAVSYEQYF. In DNA, the CDR3 is TGTGCCAGCAGCTCCCTAGCGGTCTCCTACGAGCAGTACTTC. V and J are TRBV9 and TRBJ2-7, with 7 bases aligning to TRBD2. CDR1 and CDR2 from the germline V gene are SGDLS and YYNGEE. J lost 0 bases, V lost 4 bases, and 4 bases had no gene match. The length of the CDR3 is 14 residues.

This sequence joins TRBV15 and TRBJ2-7; 10 nucleotides line up with TRBD2. The CDR3 contains 17 residues. CDR1 LNHNV and CDR2 YYDKDF come from the germline V gene (reference sequence). V trimming: 3 bases; J trimming: 4 bases; junction bases outside the gene matches: 12. CDR3 sequence: CATSRTRSSGSKYEQYF. The CDR3 DNA sequence: TGTGCCACCAGCAGGACCCGGTCTAGCGGGAGTAAGTACGAGCAGTACTTC.

As concerns this clone: A much larger clone is a single base away; this may be a read error. This chain links TRBV7-9 with TRBJ1-1; 10 bases line up with TRBD1. Per germline, CDR1 SEHNR and CDR2 FQNEAQ (reference sequence). The trim removed 6 bases at V and 4 bases at J, leaving 2 bases unmatched. This CDR3 spans 13 amino acids. CDR3 sequence (DNA): TGTGCCAGCAGTTGGGACAGGGGCACTGAAGCTTTCTTT. It codes for CASSWDRGTEAFF.

The chain carries TRBV9 and TRBJ1-3; a possible D gene is TRBD1 (5 bases). Germline V gene lookup returns CDR1 SGDLS and CDR2 YYNGEE. The germline V and J ends were trimmed by 3 bases and 2 bases, with 12 bases remaining between them. CDR3 length: 15 amino acids. CDR3 in amino acids: CASSAGPTPGNTIYF. CDR3 nucleotide sequence: TGTGCCAGCAGCGCGGGGCCGACACCTGGAAACACCATATATTTT.

CDR3 amino acids: CASSQGASSSYEQYF. Written as DNA, the CDR3 is TGTGCCAGCAGCCAAGGGGCGTCGAGCTCCTACGAGCAGTACTTC. V usage is TRBV4-2 and J usage is TRBJ2-7; D not certain. The CDR3 has 15 amino acids. Germline-derived CDR1 and CDR2 are LGHNA and YNFKEQ. V shed 1 base and J shed 0 bases, with 10 bases lying between them.

The V call is TRBV6-1, the J call TRBJ2-5; TRBD2 is a possible D gene (6 bases). Germline V gene data show CDR1 as MNHNS and CDR2 as SASEGT. The CDR3 is 15 amino acids. V was pared by 4 bases and J by 5 bases, with 17 bases between. Written as DNA, the CDR3 is TGTGCCAGCAGTGGTGGAGGGATCATGGGCGAGACCCAGTACTTC. It translates to CASSGGGIMGETQYF.

This clone has a single count. This chain connects TRBV6-5 to TRBJ1-2; TRBD1 is a possible D gene (6 bases). Trimming removed 5 bases at V and 7 bases at J, with 14 bases between. Germline CDR1 MNHEY, CDR2 SVGAGI. The CDR3 covers 13 residues. DNA for the CDR3: TGTGCCAGCAGTCCTCCGGGGGGCAGTGGCTACACCTTC. Amino acids: CASSPPGGSGYTF.

The chain employs TRBV4-3 and TRBJ2-1, with 10 bases lining up with TRBD2. The CDR3 is made up of 19 amino acids. The germline gives CDR1 LGHNA, CDR2 YSLEER. J lost 1 base, V lost 4 bases, and 13 bases had no gene match. The CDR3 spells CASSRRLAGPERSYNEQFF. In nucleotides, the CDR3 is TGCGCCAGCAGCCGACGACTAGCGGGCCCCGAGCGGTCCTACAATGAGCAGTTCTTC.

The V gene is TRBV28, the J gene TRBJ1-2; 7 nucleotides line up with TRBD1. The CDR3 extends over 14 amino acids. Unmatched junction bases numbered 12, after V lost 6 bases and J lost 8 bases. Germline CDR1 is MDHEN and CDR2 is SYDVKM. The CDR3 DNA sequence: TGTGCCAGCAGCTCTACAGGGGTTCCAGAAGGCTACACCTTC. It translates to CASSSTGVPEGYTF.

Concerning this clone itself: Other DNA sequences in the sample encode the same CDR3. The V call is TRBV5-1, the J call TRBJ2-1, with 7 bases fitting TRBD2. The CDR3 has 16 amino acids. Germline V gene data show CDR1 as SGHRS and CDR2 as YFSETQ. J was trimmed by 0 bases and V by 1 base; bases with no gene match: 4. The CDR3 nucleotides are TGCGCCAGCAGCTTGCTAGCGGATAGCTCCTACAATGAGCAGTTCTTC. Translated, it gives CASSLLADSSYNEQFF.

V is TRBV5-1 and J is TRBJ2-1; 10 bases are a match to TRBD2. The germline gives CDR1 SGHRS, CDR2 YFSETQ. CDR3 length: 16 amino acids. J was trimmed by 7 bases and V by 7 bases; bases with no gene match: 14. The chain's CDR3 is CASGSVPSGRGNEQFF. Here the CDR3 DNA reads TGCGCCAGCGGGTCGGTCCCTAGCGGGAGAGGGAATGAGCAGTTCTTC.

The chain has TRBV6-1 and TRBJ1-5; unclear D gene. The CDR3 is 14 amino acids. Germline V lookup: CDR1 MNHNS, CDR2 SASEGT. Deletions cut 1 base from V and 7 bases from J, with 11 bases between. The chain's CDR3 is CASSEEEGNQPQHF. The CDR3 nucleotides are TGTGCCAGCAGTGAAGAAGAGGGTAACCAGCCCCAGCATTTT.

As for this clone: A junction boundary mismatches the germline segment, possibly from a read error. CDR3 in amino acids: CASSDLTDEVVF. CDR3 coding DNA: TGTGCCAGCAGTGATTTGACAGACGAAGTGGTCTTC. The chain is built from TRBV6-4 and TRBJ2-1, with D maybe TRBD1 (5 bases). The CDR3 runs to 12 residues. Per the germline V gene, CDR1 is MRHNA and CDR2 is SNTAGT.

V usage is TRBV7-3 and J usage is TRBJ2-1, with 7 bases identical to TRBD1. Germline loops: CDR1 SGHTA, CDR2 FQGTGA. CDR3 size: 16 residues. V gave up 2 bases and J gave up 4 bases; unmatched junction bases: 8. This CDR3 is CASSLEQGVAYNEQFF. CDR3 nucleotides: TGTGCCAGCAGCTTAGAGCAGGGGGTGGCTTACAATGAGCAGTTCTTC.

On this clone: This same CDR3 is encoded by further DNA sequences in the sample. The chain carries TRBV5-1 and TRBJ2-3; D ambiguous. Trimming removed 5 bases at V and 1 base at J, with 8 bases between. This CDR3 is built from 13 residues. CDR1 SGHRS and CDR2 YFSETQ come from the germline V gene. For the CDR3, the DNA is TGCGCCAGCAGTGAGTTAGGCACAGATACGCAGTATTTT. Encoded protein: CASSELGTDTQYF.

The V and J genes are TRBV5-6 and TRBJ1-1; TRBD1 aligns across 8 bases. Germline lookup yields CDR1 SGHDT and CDR2 YYEEEE. J was trimmed by 0 bases and V by 4 bases; bases with no gene match: 8. There are 16 residues in the CDR3. CDR3 coding DNA: TGTGCCAGCAGCAAGGGGACAGGTTCTATGAACACTGAAGCTTTCTTT. It is translated as CASSKGTGSMNTEAFF. Looking up the rest from reference TRBV5-6 and TRBJ1-1 gives the full variable domain: DAGVTQSPTHLIKTRGQQVTLRCSPKSGHDTVSWYQQALGQGPQFIFQYYEEEERQRGNFPDRFSGHQFPNYSSELNVNALLLGDSALYLCASSKGTGSMNTEAFFGQGTRLTVV.

This sequence joins TRBV4-1 and TRBJ2-7, with a weak D call TRBD2 (6 bases). The germline V and J ends were trimmed by 4 bases and 0 bases, with 10 bases remaining between them. Germline V lookup: CDR1 MGHRA, CDR2 YSYEKL. The CDR3 loop spans 14 amino acids. The chain's CDR3 is CASSLGGSSYEQYF. The CDR3 bases are TGCGCCAGCAGCCTAGGAGGGAGCTCCTACGAGCAGTACTTC.

Comment on this clone: In the same sample, other DNA sequences code for this CDR3. V gene TRBV9 combines with J gene TRBJ2-3, with D perhaps TRBD2 (6 bases). Trimming removed 0 bases at V and 3 bases at J, with 11 bases between. The CDR3 has 15 amino acids. Germline CDR1 reads SGDLS; CDR2 reads YYNGEE. The CDR3 nucleotides read TGTGCCAGCAGCGTAGTGGAGGGTCGGACAGATACGCAGTATTTT. Its protein is CASSVVEGRTDTQYF. Drawing the rest from reference TRBV9 and TRBJ2-3, the complete variable domain is DSGVTQTPKHLITATGQRVTLRCSPRSGDLSVYWYQQSLDQGLQFLIQYYNGEERAKGNILERFSAQQFPDLHSELNLSSLELGDSALYFCASSVVEGRTDTQYFGPGTRLTVL.

The chain joins TRBV11-3 to TRBJ1-1, with D uncertain. The V and J ends lost 0 bases and 4 bases respectively, with 6 bases between them. This CDR3 spans 13 amino acids. CDR1 and CDR2 (germline): SGHNT, YENEEA. CDR3 loop: CASSLDSSTEAFF. In DNA, the CDR3 is TGTGCCAGCAGCTTAGACAGTTCCACTGAAGCTTTCTTT.

The V call is TRBV11-2, the J call TRBJ1-1; perhaps TRBD1 as D (6 bases). Trimming pared 4 bases from V and 8 bases from J, leaving 14 bases between. This CDR3 spans 13 amino acids. Germline assignment: CDR1 SGHAT and CDR2 FQNNGV. CDR3 loop: CASSWTRQAEAFF. DNA for the CDR3: TGTGCCAGCAGCTGGACCAGACAGGCCGAAGCTTTCTTT.